Listed below are T cell receptor beta chains from one sample, sequenced in a study of shared clonotypes between healthy human individuals. Clones were read by immunoSEQ multiplex PCR, and TCRdb kept only the in-frame ones, dropping some. Of some 2.1 million clones detected, 95% appear once; the ten largest clones hold more than 0.1%. Sequencing was performed on naive CD4+ T cells sorted from blood. The source is a man aged 18 to 29 in good health. Each CDR3 is given with its conserved first and last residue. The order of the fields is CDR3 protein, V gene, clone size. Some rows mark clone size as missing; the rest say once, few, many or name a class of expanded clone.

CDR3aa: CASSFGAPLHF; v_gene: TRBV6-1; abundance: -
CDR3aa: CASSLVGAGNTEAFF; v_gene: TRBV5-1; abundance: -
CDR3aa: CASSGGTLGADTQYF; v_gene: TRBV6-5; abundance: once
CDR3aa: CASSLVGPGQAGSGAFF; v_gene: TRBV5-1; abundance: -
CDR3aa: CASSLGTVNQPQHF; v_gene: TRBV9; abundance: -
CDR3aa: CASSYQGQMNTEAFF; v_gene: TRBV7-2; abundance: -
CDR3aa: CASSAQGSRYEQYF; v_gene: TRBV6-4; abundance: -
CDR3aa: CASSLRGGELFF; v_gene: TRBV11-2; abundance: -
CDR3aa: CASSPVNSPLHF; v_gene: TRBV5-5; abundance: -
CDR3aa: CASSLTGRGGQKQETQYF; v_gene: TRBV7-3; abundance: -
CDR3aa: CASSPSTGWANQPQHF; v_gene: TRBV28; abundance: -
CDR3aa: CRSTGDHGYTF; v_gene: TRBV20-1; abundance: -
CDR3aa: CASSATPGQTNQQFF; v_gene: TRBV5-1; abundance: -
CDR3aa: CASRYSGRREEEQYF; v_gene: TRBV7-2; abundance: -
CDR3aa: CASSEASVATYEQYF; v_gene: TRBV6-1; abundance: -
CDR3aa: CASSPRSGTAYEQYF; v_gene: TRBV4-1; abundance: -
CDR3aa: CASSEFSFAGQVKIRGTEAFF; v_gene: TRBV6-1; abundance: -
CDR3aa: CASSPGTLGNEQFF; v_gene: TRBV27; abundance: -
CDR3aa: CASALGALAGGGETQYF; v_gene: TRBV12-5; abundance: -
CDR3aa: CASSSGQGRSKAFF; v_gene: TRBV5-1; abundance: -
CDR3aa: CASSLAGGVGEQYF; v_gene: TRBV7-7; abundance: -
CDR3aa: CASSSRRDSYEQYF; v_gene: TRBV5-4; abundance: -
CDR3aa: CAWSKGQGRNQPQHF; v_gene: TRBV30; abundance: few
CDR3aa: CASSPREPGGSGANVLTF; v_gene: TRBV19; abundance: once
CDR3aa: CASSPPGQSNTGELFF; v_gene: TRBV18; abundance: once
CDR3aa: CASRRAFSGNTIYF; v_gene: TRBV11-2; abundance: -
CDR3aa: CAWGGGTRIWEQFF; v_gene: TRBV30; abundance: -
CDR3aa: CASLMGQGAETQYF; v_gene: TRBV18; abundance: -
CDR3aa: CACRSGLNTGELFF; v_gene: TRBV4-3; abundance: -
CDR3aa: CASSPVGEDNEQFF; v_gene: TRBV5-1; abundance: -
CDR3aa: CSAWGEGYTF; v_gene: TRBV20-1; abundance: once
CDR3aa: CASSPPGLVSGNTIYF; v_gene: TRBV7-9; abundance: -
CDR3aa: CASRASGDSNQPQHF; v_gene: TRBV6-6; abundance: once
CDR3aa: CASSLGQIMQETQYF; v_gene: TRBV5-1; abundance: -
CDR3aa: CASSEPRSYEQYF; v_gene: TRBV25-1; abundance: -
CDR3aa: CASSYRGYNEQFF; v_gene: TRBV27; abundance: -
CDR3aa: CSALQGFTLHF; v_gene: TRBV20-1; abundance: -
CDR3aa: CASSPTTGSYGYTF; v_gene: TRBV5-1; abundance: -
CDR3aa: CASSLTTGHSYNSPLHF; v_gene: TRBV11-2; abundance: -
CDR3aa: CASSGGTGRNTGELFF; v_gene: TRBV6-1; abundance: -
CDR3aa: CASSRTYSYEQYF; v_gene: TRBV11-2; abundance: -
CDR3aa: CASSLTGEATDTQYF; v_gene: TRBV5-4; abundance: -
CDR3aa: CASEIELGQIYEQYF; v_gene: TRBV2; abundance: -
CDR3aa: CASSARLTLYTF; v_gene: TRBV6-1; abundance: -
CDR3aa: CASSPFIGQGTTDTQYF; v_gene: TRBV18; abundance: -
CDR3aa: CASSLGTSERADTQYF; v_gene: TRBV5-1; abundance: -
CDR3aa: CASSRTAYNSPLHF; v_gene: TRBV2; abundance: -